This T cell receptor beta chain was identified in a study of cytomegalovirus exposure and HLA in healthy donors. Findings of the study overall: Accurate prediction of HLA-A and HLA-B alleles (for most subjects) was reportedly achieved from TCR beta sequences. Further analysis was carried out later, and it showed several of the most significant clusters appearing linked to common viral pathogens. When analyzed later, a missense DCLRE1C variant was found to be linked to TCR beta V- and J-gene trimming.

In this sample, this clone turned up a few times. Antigen: not known. The primer mix had 60 Vbeta and 13 Jbeta primers. Repertoires were generated with immunoSEQ multiplex PCR, while TCRdb's copy carries only in-frame clones and drops some. In the table there are about 150,000 clones, around two thirds of which are singletons. Germline CDR1 is SGHRS and CDR2 is YFSETQ. This CDR3 has 17 amino acids. The J segment lost 1 base and the V segment lost 0 bases, leaving 2 bases of the junction unmatched. The rearrangement uses TRBV5-1 and TRBJ2-5; 14 bases match TRBD2. This TCR derives from a man aged 25-40 years in good health and CMV-seropositive. Specimen: PBMCs. CDR3 protein: CASSLGLAGGPQETQYF. CDR3 coding DNA: TGCGCCAGCAGCTTGGGACTAGCGGGAGGGCCCCAAGAGACCCAGTACTTC.